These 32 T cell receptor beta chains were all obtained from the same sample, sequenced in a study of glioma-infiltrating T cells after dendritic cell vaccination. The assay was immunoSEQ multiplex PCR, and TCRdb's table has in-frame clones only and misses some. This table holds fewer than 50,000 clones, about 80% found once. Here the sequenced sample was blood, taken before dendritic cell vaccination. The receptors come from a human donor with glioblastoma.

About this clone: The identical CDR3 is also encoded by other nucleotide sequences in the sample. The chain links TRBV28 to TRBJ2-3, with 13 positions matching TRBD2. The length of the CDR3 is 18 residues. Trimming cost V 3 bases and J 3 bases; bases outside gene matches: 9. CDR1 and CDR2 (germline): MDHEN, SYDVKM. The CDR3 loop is CASSFSRTSGGLTDTQYF. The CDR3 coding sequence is TGTGCCAGCAGTTTCTCTCGGACTAGCGGGGGATTGACAGATACGCAGTATTTT.

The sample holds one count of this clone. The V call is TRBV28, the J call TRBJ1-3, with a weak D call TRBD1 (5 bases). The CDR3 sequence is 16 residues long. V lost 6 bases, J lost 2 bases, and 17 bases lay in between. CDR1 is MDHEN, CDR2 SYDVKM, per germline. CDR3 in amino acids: CASSTWGYLAGNTIYF. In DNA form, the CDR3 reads TGTGCCAGCAGCACCTGGGGCTATTTGGCTGGAAACACCATATATTTT.

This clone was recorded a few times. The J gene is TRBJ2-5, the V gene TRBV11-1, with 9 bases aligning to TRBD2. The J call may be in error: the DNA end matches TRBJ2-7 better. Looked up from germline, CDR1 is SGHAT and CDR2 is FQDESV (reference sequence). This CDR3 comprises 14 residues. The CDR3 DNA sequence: TGTGCCAGCAGCCCCAGCGGGGGGAGAAACGAGCAGTACTTC. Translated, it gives CASSPSGGRNEQYF.

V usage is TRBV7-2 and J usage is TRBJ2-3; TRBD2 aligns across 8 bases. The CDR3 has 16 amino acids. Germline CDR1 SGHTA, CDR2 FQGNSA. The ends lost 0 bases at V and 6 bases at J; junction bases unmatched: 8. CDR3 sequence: CASSLAGRGLGDTQYF. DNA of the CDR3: TGTGCCAGCAGCTTAGCGGGGCGGGGACTAGGGGATACGCAGTATTTT.

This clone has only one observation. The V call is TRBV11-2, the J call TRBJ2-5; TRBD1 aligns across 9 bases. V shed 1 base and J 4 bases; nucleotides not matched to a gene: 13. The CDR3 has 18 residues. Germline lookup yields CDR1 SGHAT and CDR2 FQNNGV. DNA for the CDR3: TGTGCCAGCAGCTTAGGTCGATTAACAGGGGGCTTGCGAGAGACCCAGTACTTC. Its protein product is CASSLGRLTGGLRETQYF.

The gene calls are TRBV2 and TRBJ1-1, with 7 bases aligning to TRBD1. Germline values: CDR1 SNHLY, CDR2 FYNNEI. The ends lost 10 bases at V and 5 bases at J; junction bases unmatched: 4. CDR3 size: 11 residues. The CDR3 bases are TGTGCCAACAACAGGGGAACTGAAGCTTTCTTT. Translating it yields CANNRGTEAFF.

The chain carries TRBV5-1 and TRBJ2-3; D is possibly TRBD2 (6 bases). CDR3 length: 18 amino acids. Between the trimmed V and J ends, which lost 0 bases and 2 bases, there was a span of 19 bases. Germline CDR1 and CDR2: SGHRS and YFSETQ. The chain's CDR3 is CASSLDVAGKGHTDTQYF. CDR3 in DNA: TGCGCCAGCAGCTTGGATGTGGCGGGGAAGGGGCACACAGATACGCAGTATTTT.

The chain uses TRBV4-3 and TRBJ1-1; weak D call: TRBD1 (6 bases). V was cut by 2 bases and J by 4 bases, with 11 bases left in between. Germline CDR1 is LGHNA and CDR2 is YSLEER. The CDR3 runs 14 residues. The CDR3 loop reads CASSQHRESTEAFF. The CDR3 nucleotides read TGCGCCAGCAGCCAACACAGGGAGAGCACTGAAGCTTTCTTT.

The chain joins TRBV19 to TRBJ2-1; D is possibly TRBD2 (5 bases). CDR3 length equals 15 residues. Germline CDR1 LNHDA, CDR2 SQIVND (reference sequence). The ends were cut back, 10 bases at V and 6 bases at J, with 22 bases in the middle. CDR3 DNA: TGTGCCACCGGGCCGAGGGATCCGCCCCCCAATGAGCAGTTCTTC. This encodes CATGPRDPPPNEQFF.

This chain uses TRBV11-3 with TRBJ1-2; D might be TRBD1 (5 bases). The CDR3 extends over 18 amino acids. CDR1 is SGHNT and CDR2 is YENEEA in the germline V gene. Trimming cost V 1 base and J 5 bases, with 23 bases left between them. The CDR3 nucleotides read TGTGCCAGCAGCTTAGCCGGGGGATTGGGCTGGCAGGCGTATGGCTACACCTTC. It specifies CASSLAGGLGWQAYGYTF.

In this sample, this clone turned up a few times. The CDR3 DNA sequence: TGTGCCAGCAGCCCCCAGACAGGGCATAGCAATCAGCCCCAGCATTTT. Translating it yields CASSPQTGHSNQPQHF. The rearrangement uses TRBV7-2 and TRBJ1-5; 7 positions agree with TRBD1. The CDR3 covers 16 residues. Germline V gene data show CDR1 as SGHTA and CDR2 as FQGNSA. V was pared by 5 bases and J by 0 bases, with 7 bases of the junction left unmatched.

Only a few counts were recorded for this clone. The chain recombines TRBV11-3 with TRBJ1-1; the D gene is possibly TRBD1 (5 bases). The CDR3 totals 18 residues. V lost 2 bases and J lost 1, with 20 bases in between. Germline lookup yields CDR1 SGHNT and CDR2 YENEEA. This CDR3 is CASSLKGIWGSQNTEAFF. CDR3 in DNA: TGTGCCAGCAGCTTAAAGGGGATATGGGGCAGCCAGAACACTGAAGCTTTCTTT.

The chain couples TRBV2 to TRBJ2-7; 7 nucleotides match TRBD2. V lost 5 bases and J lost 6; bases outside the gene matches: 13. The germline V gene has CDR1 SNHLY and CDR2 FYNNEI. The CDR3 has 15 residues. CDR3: CASSSPLGGRGEQYF. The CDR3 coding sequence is TGTGCCAGCAGTAGCCCCTTGGGGGGGAGGGGCGAGCAGTACTTC.

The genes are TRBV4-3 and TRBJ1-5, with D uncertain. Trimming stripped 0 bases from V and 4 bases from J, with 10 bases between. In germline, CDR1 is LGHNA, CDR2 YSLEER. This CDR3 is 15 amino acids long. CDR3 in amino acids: CASSQDFQYNQPQHF. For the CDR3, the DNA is TGCGCCAGCAGCCAAGATTTCCAGTATAATCAGCCCCAGCATTTT.

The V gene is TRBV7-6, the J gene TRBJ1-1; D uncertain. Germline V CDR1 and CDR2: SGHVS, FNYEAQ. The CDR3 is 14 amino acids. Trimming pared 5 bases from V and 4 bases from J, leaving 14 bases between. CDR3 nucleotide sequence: TGTGCCAGCAGCCCCGGGGAAGGTACCACTGAAGCTTTCTTT. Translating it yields CASSPGEGTTEAFF.

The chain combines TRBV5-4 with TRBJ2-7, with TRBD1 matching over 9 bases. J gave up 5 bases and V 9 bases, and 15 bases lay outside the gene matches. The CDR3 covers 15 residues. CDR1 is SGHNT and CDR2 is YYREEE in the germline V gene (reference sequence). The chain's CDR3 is CATSPYGTGHHEQYF. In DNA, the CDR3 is TGTGCCACATCTCCCTATGGGACAGGGCACCACGAGCAGTACTTC.

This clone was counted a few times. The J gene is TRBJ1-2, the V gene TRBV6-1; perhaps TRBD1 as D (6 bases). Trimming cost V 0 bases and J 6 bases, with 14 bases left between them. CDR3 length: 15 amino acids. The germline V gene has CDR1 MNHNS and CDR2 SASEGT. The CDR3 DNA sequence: TGTGCCAGCAGTGAAGCTATAACAGGGACAAATGGCTACACCTTC. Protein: CASSEAITGTNGYTF.

CDR3 in amino acids: CASSYTGDYGYTF. DNA for the CDR3: TGTGCCAGCAGCTACACAGGGGACTATGGCTACACCTTC. The chain recombines TRBV7-9 with TRBJ1-2, with TRBD1 matching 7 bases. Germline trimming cut 4 bases from V and 3 bases from J; bases unmatched to any gene: 2. This CDR3 contains 13 residues. The V gene's germline CDR1 is SEHNR and CDR2 FQNEAQ (reference sequence). Drawing the rest from reference TRBV7-9 and TRBJ1-2, the complete variable domain is DTGVSQNPRHKITKRGQNVTFRCDPISEHNRLYWYRQTLGQGPEFLTYFQNEAQLEKSRLLSDRFSAERPKGSFSTLEIQRTEQGDSAMYLCASSYTGDYGYTFGSGTRLTVV.

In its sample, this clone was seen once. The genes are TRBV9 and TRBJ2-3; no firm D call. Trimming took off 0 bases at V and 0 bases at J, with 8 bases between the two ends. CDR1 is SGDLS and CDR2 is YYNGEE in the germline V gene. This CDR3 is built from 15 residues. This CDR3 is CASSVVPSSTDTQYF. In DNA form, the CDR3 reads TGTGCCAGCAGCGTAGTCCCCTCTAGCACAGATACGCAGTATTTT.

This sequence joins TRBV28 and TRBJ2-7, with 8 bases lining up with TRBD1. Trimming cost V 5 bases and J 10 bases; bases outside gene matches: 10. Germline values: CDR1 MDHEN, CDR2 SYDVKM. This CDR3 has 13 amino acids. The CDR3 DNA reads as TGTGCCAGCAGTCGGACAGGGATCGTAGGTCAGTACTTC. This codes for CASSRTGIVGQYF.

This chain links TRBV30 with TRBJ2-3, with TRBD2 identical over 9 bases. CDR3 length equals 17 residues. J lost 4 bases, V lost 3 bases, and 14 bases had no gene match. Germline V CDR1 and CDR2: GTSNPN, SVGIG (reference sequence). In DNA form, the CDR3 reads TGTGCCTGGAGCCAAACTTCGAGCGGGGGGCGTCCAGATACGCAGTATTTT. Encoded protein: CAWSQTSSGGRPDTQYF.

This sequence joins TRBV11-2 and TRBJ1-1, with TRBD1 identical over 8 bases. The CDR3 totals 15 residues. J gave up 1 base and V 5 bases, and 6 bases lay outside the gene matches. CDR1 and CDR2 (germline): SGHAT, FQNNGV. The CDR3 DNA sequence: TGTGCCAGCAGCCAACGGGACAGGCGGAACACTGAAGCTTTCTTT. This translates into CASSQRDRRNTEAFF.

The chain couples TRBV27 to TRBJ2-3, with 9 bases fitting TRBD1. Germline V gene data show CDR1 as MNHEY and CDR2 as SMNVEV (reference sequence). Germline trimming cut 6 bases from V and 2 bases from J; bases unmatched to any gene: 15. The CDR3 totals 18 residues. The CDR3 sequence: CASSRTSGTGKFTDTQYF. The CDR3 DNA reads TGTGCCAGCAGCCGTACTTCCGGGACAGGGAAATTCACAGATACGCAGTATTTT.

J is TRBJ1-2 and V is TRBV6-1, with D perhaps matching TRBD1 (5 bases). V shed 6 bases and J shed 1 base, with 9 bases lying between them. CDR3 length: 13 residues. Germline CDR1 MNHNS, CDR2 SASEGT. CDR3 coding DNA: TGTGCCAGCAGCGAGACAGATAACTATGGCTACACCTTC. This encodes CASSETDNYGYTF.

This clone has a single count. The CDR3 protein is CASRPRGHEKLFF. The CDR3, as DNA: TGTGCCAGCCGGCCAAGAGGGCATGAAAAACTGTTTTTT. The rearrangement joins TRBV27 to TRBJ1-4, with no clear D. V lost 8 bases and J 6 bases, leaving 13 bases between the germline ends. This CDR3 comprises 13 residues. CDR1 and CDR2 (germline): MNHEY, SMNVEV (reference sequence).

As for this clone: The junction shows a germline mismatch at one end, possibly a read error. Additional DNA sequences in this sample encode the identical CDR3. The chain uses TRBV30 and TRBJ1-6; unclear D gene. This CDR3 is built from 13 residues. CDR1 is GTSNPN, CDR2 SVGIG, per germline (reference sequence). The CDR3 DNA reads TGTGCCTGGACCGGGGAGTATAATTCCCCCCTCCACTTT. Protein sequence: CAWTGEYNSPLHF.

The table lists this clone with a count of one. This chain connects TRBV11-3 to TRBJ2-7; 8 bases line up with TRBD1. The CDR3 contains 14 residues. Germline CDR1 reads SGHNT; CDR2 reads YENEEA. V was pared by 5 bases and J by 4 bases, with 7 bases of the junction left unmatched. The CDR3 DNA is TGTGCCAGCAGCAAAGGACAGGGACCTTACGAGCAGTACTTC. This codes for CASSKGQGPYEQYF.

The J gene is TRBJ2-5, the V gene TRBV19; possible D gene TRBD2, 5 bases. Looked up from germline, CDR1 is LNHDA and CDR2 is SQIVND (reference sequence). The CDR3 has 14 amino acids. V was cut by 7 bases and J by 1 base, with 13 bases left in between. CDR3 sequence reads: CASTNPGVQETQYF. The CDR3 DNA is TGTGCCAGTACCAACCCCGGGGTCCAAGAGACCCAGTACTTC.

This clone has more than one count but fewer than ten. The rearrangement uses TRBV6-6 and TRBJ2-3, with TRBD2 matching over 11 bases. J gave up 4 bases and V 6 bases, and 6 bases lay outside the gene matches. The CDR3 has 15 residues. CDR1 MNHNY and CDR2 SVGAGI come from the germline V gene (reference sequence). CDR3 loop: CASRGTSGPADTQYF. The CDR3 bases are TGTGCCAGCAGGGGGACTAGCGGTCCGGCAGATACGCAGTATTTT.

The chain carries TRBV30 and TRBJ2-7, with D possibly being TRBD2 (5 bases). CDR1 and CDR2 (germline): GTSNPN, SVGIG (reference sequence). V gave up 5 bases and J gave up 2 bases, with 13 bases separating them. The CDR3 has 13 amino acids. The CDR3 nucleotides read TGTGCCTGGGGACGGACTTCTACCTACGAGCAGTACTTC. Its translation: CAWGRTSTYEQYF. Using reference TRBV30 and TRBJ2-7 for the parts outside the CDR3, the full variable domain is SQTIHQWPATLVQPVGSPLSLECTVEGTSNPNLYWYRQAAGRGLQLLFYSVGIGQISSEVPQNLSASRPQDRQFILSSKKLLLSDSGFYLCAWGRTSTYEQYFGPGTRLTVT.

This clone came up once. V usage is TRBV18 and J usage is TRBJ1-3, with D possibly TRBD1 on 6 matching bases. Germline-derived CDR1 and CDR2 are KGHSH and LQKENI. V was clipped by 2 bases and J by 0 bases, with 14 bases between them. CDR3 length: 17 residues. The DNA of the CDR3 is TGTGCCAGCTCACCAATGGACAGTGTCATCTCTGGAAACACCATATATTTT. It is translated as CASSPMDSVISGNTIYF.

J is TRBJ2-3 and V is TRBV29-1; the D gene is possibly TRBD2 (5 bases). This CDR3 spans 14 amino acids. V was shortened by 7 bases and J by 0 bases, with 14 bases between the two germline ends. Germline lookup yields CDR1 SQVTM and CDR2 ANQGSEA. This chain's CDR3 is CSALFGISTDTQYF. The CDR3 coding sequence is TGCAGCGCCCTCTTCGGGATTAGCACAGATACGCAGTATTTT.